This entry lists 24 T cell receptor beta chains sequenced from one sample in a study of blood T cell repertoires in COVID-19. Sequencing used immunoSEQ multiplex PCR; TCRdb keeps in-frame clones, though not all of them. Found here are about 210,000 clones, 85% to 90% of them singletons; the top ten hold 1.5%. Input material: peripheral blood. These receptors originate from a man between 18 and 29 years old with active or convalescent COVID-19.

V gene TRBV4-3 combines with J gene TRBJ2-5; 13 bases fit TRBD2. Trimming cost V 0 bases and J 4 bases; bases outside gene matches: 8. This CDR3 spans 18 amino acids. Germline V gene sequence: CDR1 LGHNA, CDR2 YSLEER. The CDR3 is CASSQDQLAGGGGETQYF. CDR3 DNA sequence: TGCGCCAGCAGCCAAGATCAACTAGCGGGAGGGGGGGGAGAGACCCAGTACTTC.

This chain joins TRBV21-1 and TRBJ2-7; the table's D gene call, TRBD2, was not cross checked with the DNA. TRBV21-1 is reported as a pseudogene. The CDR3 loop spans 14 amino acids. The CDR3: CASSDEGGPYEQYF. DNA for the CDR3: TGTGCCAGCAGCGACGAGGGGGGGCCCTACGAGCAGTACTTC.

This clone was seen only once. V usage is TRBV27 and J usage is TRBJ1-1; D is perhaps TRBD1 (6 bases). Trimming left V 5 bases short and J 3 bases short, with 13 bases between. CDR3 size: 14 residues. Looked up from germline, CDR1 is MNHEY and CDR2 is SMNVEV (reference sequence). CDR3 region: CASSPARGDTEAFF. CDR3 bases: TGTGCCAGCAGTCCCGCCAGGGGAGACACTGAAGCTTTCTTT.

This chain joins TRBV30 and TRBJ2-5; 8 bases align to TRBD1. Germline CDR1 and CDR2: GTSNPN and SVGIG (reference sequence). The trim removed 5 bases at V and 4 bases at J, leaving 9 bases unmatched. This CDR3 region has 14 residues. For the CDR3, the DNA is TGTGCCTGGCAGACAGGGGCTAAGAGAGAGACCCAGTACTTC. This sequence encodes CAWQTGAKRETQYF.

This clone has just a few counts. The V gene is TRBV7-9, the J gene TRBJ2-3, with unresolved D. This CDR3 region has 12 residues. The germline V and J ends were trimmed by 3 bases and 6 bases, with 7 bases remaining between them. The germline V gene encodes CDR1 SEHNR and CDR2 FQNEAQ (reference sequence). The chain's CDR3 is CASSLIADTQYF. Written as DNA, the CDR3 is TGTGCCAGCAGCTTGATTGCGGATACGCAGTATTTT. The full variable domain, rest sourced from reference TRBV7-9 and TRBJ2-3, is DTGVSQNPRHKITKRGQNVTFRCDPISEHNRLYWYRQTLGQGPEFLTYFQNEAQLEKSRLLSDRFSAERPKGSFSTLEIQRTEQGDSAMYLCASSLIADTQYFGPGTRLTVL.

This CDR3 reads CASSIDQGSFYEQYF. CDR3 coding DNA: TGTGCCAGTAGTATAGACCAGGGTTCCTTCTACGAGCAGTACTTC. The rearrangement joins TRBV19 to TRBJ2-7, with D possibly TRBD1 on 5 matching bases. CDR3 length: 15 residues. Germline-derived CDR1 and CDR2 are LNHDA and SQIVND (reference sequence). The V end was cut by 0 bases, the J end by 3 bases, with 12 bases between.

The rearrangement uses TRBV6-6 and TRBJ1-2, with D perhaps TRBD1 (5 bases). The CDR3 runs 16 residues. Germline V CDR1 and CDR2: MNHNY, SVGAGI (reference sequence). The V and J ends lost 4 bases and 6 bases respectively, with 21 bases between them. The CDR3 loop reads CASSSPLTAGYHGYTF. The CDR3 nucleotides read TGTGCCAGCAGTTCCCCATTAACGGCAGGGTATCATGGCTACACCTTC.

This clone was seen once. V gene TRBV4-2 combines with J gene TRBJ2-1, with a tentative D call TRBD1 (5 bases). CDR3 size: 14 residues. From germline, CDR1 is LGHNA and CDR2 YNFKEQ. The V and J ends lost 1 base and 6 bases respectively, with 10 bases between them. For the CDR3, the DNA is TGTGCCAGCAGCCAAGGCACAGGTGCCAATGAGCAGTTCTTC. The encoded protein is CASSQGTGANEQFF.

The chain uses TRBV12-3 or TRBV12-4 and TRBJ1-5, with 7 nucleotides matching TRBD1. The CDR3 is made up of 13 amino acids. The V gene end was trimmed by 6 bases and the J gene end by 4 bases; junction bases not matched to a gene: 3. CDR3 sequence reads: CASRMGQNQPQHF. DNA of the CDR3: TGTGCCAGCAGAATGGGACAGAATCAGCCCCAGCATTTT.

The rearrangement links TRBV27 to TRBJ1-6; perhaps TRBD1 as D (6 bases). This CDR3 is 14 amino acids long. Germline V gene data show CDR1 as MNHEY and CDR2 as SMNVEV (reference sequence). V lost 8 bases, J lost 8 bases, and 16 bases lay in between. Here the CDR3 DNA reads TGTGCCAGCGCCCCACAGGGTACGGATTCACCCCTCCACTTT. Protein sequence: CASAPQGTDSPLHF.

The CDR3 here is CASSQRASDSSSGNTIYF. CDR3 DNA sequence: TGCGCCAGCAGCCAACGGGCCTCGGACAGCAGCTCTGGAAACACCATATATTTT. This chain connects TRBV4-1 to TRBJ1-3; tentative D call: TRBD1 (6 bases). The CDR3 totals 18 residues. Per germline, CDR1 MGHRA and CDR2 YSYEKL. V lost 2 bases, J lost 0 bases, and 17 bases lay in between.

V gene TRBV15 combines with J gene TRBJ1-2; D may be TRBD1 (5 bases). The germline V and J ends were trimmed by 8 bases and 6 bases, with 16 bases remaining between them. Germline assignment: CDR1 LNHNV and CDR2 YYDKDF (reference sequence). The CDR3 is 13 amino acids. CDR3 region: CATRSGKSNGYTF. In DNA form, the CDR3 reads TGTGCCACCCGGTCAGGGAAATCCAATGGCTACACCTTC.

The CDR3 DNA sequence: TGTGCCAGCAGCTTTCGCCAGGCGAACACCGGGGAGCTGTTTTTT. Amino acids: CASSFRQANTGELFF. The rearrangement joins TRBV7-2 to TRBJ2-2; no definite D call. The V and J ends lost 3 bases and 0 bases respectively, with 8 bases between them. Germline CDR1 and CDR2: SGHTA and FQGNSA. The CDR3 covers 15 residues.

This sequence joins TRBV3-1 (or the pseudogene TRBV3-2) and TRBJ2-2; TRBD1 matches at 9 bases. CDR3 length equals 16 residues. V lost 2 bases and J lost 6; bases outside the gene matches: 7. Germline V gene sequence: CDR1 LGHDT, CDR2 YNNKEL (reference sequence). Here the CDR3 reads CASSQFTGGFAGELFF. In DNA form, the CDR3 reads TGTGCCAGCAGCCAATTCACAGGGGGCTTCGCCGGGGAGCTGTTTTTT.

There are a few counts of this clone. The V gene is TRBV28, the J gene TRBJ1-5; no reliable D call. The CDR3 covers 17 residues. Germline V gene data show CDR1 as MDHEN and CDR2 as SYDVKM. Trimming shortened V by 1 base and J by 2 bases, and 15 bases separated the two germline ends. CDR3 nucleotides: TGTGCCAGCAGTTTATTCTACTCTCCGCGTGGCAATCAGCCCCAGCATTTT. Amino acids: CASSLFYSPRGNQPQHF.

CDR3 region: CAWSVSRETQYF. The CDR3 DNA sequence: TGTGCCTGGAGTGTTTCGCGGGAGACCCAGTACTTC. The chain employs TRBV30 and TRBJ2-5; D remains unclear. V was cut by 0 bases and J by 5 bases, with 7 bases left in between. This CDR3 contains 12 residues. Germline V gives CDR1 GTSNPN, CDR2 SVGIG (reference sequence).

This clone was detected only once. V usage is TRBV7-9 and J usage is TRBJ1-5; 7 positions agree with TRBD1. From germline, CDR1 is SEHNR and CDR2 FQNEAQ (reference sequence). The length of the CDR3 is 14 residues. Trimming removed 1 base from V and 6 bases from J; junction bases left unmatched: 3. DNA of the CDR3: TGTGCCAGCAGCTTAGGGACAGGCAGTCAGCCCCAGCATTTT. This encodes CASSLGTGSQPQHF.

As DNA, the CDR3 is TGTGCCAGCAGTTTTCAGCGCTCTGGGGCCAACGTCCTGACTTTC. This translates into CASSFQRSGANVLTF. The rearrangement links TRBV27 to TRBJ2-6; no reliable D call. This CDR3 has 15 residues. The ends were cut back, 3 bases at V and 0 bases at J, with 6 bases in the middle. In germline, CDR1 is MNHEY, CDR2 SMNVEV (reference sequence). Complete variable domain (other parts from reference TRBV27 and TRBJ2-6): EAQVTQNPRYLITVTGKKLTVTCSQNMNHEYMSWYRQDPGLGLRQIYYSMNVEVTDKGDVPEGYKVSRKEKRNFPLILESPSPNQTSLYFCASSFQRSGANVLTFGAGSRLTVL.

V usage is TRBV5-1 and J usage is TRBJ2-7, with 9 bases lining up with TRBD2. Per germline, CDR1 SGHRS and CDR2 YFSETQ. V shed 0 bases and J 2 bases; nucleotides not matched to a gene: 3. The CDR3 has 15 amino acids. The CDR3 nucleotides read TGCGCCAGCAGCTTGGTTGCGGGAGGGGCCTACGAGCAGTACTTC. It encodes CASSLVAGGAYEQYF.

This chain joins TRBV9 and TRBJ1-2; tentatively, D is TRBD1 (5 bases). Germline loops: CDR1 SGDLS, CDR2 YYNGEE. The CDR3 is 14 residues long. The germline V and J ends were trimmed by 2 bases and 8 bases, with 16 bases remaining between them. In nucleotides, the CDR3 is TGTGCCAGCAGCGTGGAGGGCACAGGAGACGGCTACACCTTC. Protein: CASSVEGTGDGYTF.

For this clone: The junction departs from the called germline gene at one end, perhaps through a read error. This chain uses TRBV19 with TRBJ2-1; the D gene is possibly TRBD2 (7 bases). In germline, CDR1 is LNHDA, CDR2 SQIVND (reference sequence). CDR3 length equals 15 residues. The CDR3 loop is CASRIDRPGGDEQFF. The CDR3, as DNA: TGTGCCAGTAGGATAGACAGGCCGGGGGGCGATGAGCAGTTCTTC. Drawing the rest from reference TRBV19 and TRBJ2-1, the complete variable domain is DGGITQSPKYLFRKEGQNVTLSCEQNLNHDAMYWYRQDPGQGLRLIYYSQIVNDFQKGDIAEGYSVSREKKESFPLTVTSAQKNPTAFYLCASRIDRPGGDEQFFGPGTRLTVL.

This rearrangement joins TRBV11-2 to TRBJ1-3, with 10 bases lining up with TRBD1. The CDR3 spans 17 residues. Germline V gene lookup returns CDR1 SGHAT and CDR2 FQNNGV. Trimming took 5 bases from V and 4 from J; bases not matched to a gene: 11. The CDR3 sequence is CASSRGTGVIAGNTIYF. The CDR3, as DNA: TGTGCCAGCAGCCGGGGGACAGGGGTGATAGCCGGAAACACCATATATTTT. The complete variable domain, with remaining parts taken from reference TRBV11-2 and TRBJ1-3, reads EAGVAQSPRYKIIEKRQSVAFWCNPISGHATLYWYQQILGQGPKLLIQFQNNGVVDDSQLPKDRFSAERLKGVDSTLKIQPAKLEDSAVYLCASSRGTGVIAGNTIYFGEGSWLTVV.

Here the CDR3 DNA reads TGTGCCAGCAGTGATGGAGGGAACACTGAAGCTTTCTTT. It codes for CASSDGGNTEAFF. This chain links TRBV6-1 with TRBJ1-1, with no clear D. The ends were cut back, 3 bases at V and 1 base at J, with 6 bases in the middle. Germline CDR1 is MNHNS and CDR2 is SASEGT. The CDR3 contains 13 residues.

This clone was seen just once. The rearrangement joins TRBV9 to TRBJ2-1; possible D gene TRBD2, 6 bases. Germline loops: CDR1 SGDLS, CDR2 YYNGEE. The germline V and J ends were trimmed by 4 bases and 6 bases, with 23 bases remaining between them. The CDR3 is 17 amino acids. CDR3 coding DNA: TGTGCCAGCAGCCCGCCCTCGGGACTTTCCCTCTCCAATGAGCAGTTCTTC. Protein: CASSPPSGLSLSNEQFF.